The 17 T cell receptor beta chains reported below all come from one sample, sequenced in a study of OX40 agonist ivuxolimab in advanced cancers. To prepare the library, the immunoSEQ multiplex PCR assay was applied. TCRdb provides this immuneACCESS table in a form limited to in-frame rearrangements. Some clones are lacking; in checked studies, under half of them reflect an unresolved V gene, and why the rest are absent is not known. The sample has about 100,000 clones on record, over 75% of them singletons. Of the sample, approximately 0.3% is held by the ten largest clones. The specimen was CD4+ or CD8+ T cells sorted from blood, collected in a trial of the OX40 agonist ivuxolimab. These receptors came from an adult with an advanced solid tumor such as melanoma, head and neck, liver or kidney cancer.

The genes are TRBV23-1 and TRBJ2-3, with D perhaps TRBD1 or TRBD2 (5 bases each). TRBV23-1 is an ORF, with its function uncertain. The CDR3 is made up of 18 amino acids. Trimming removed 8 bases at V and 0 bases at J, with 24 bases between. CDR3 region: CASPPRGADPFSTDTQYF. As DNA, the CDR3 is TGCGCCAGCCCACCAAGAGGGGCCGACCCCTTTAGCACAGATACGCAGTATTTT.

This clone showed up just once. This chain connects TRBV5-4 to TRBJ1-4, with TRBD1 matching over 8 bases. The germline V gene encodes CDR1 SGHNT and CDR2 YYREEE (reference sequence). Trimming took 4 bases from V and 1 from J; bases not matched to a gene: 12. The CDR3 runs to 18 residues. This chain's CDR3 is CASSPDLGQGLTNEKLFF. CDR3 bases: TGTGCCAGCAGCCCGGACCTCGGACAGGGACTAACTAATGAAAAACTGTTTTTT. Complete variable domain (other parts from reference TRBV5-4 and TRBJ1-4): ETGVTQSPTHLIKTRGQQVTLRCSSQSGHNTVSWYQQALGQGPQFIFQYYREEENGRGNFPPRFSGLQFPNYSSELNVNALELDDSALYLCASSPDLGQGLTNEKLFFGSGTQLSVL.

The genes are TRBV5-6 and TRBJ2-1, with TRBD1 matching 8 bases. The CDR3 runs to 13 residues. V gave up 4 bases and J gave up 8 bases; unmatched junction bases: 5. Germline V gene data show CDR1 as SGHDT and CDR2 as YYEEEE. CDR3 nucleotide sequence: TGTGCCAGCAGCACGGACAGGGTAGATGAGCAGTTCTTC. This codes for CASSTDRVDEQFF.

The CDR3 reads CAIQGSSYNSPLHF. The CDR3 DNA reads as TGTGCCATCCAAGGGAGCTCCTATAATTCACCCCTCCACTTT. V and J are TRBV2 and TRBJ1-6; D ambiguous. Germline V gene sequence: CDR1 SNHLY, CDR2 FYNNEI. V gave up 10 bases and J gave up 0 bases, with 10 bases separating them. This CDR3 spans 14 amino acids. The full variable domain, completed using reference TRBV2 and TRBJ1-6, is EPEVTQTPSHQVTQMGQEVILRCVPISNHLYFYWYRQILGQKVEFLVSFYNNEISEKSEIFDDQFSVERPDGSNFTLKIRSTKLEDSAMYFCAIQGSSYNSPLHFGNGTRLTVT.

This clone showed up just once. CDR3 in DNA: TGCGCCAGCAGCCAGGGACTAGGTGTGGATACGCAGTATTTT. Amino acids: CASSQGLGVDTQYF. The J gene is TRBJ2-3, the V gene TRBV4-3; 8 positions agree with TRBD2. The CDR3 has 14 residues. CDR1 and CDR2 from the germline V gene are LGHNA and YSLEER. The V gene end was trimmed by 3 bases and the J gene end by 6 bases; junction bases not matched to a gene: 5.

This clone showed up just a few times. This chain links TRBV2 with TRBJ2-7; no clear D. This CDR3 spans 13 amino acids. Trimming stripped 6 bases from V and 4 bases from J, with 13 bases between. Germline CDR1 is SNHLY and CDR2 is FYNNEI. The CDR3, as DNA: TGTGCCAGCAGACCCATAGGTGGTTACGAGCAGTACTTC. It codes for CASRPIGGYEQYF.

The chain links TRBV9 to TRBJ1-3, with 9 bases lining up with TRBD1. The junction had 4 bases not matched to a gene; V was cut back by 4 bases and J by 2 bases. The CDR3 totals 15 residues. Germline CDR1 and CDR2: SGDLS and YYNGEE. The DNA of the CDR3 is TGTGCCAGCAGCACCAGACAGGGGGCTGGAAACACCATATATTTT. Amino acid sequence: CASSTRQGAGNTIYF.

Here the CDR3 reads CASSAGTSGTYEQYF. CDR3 nucleotide sequence: TGTGCCAGCAGTGCCGGGACTAGCGGTACCTACGAGCAGTACTTC. This chain uses TRBV2 with TRBJ2-7; TRBD2 matches at 11 bases. CDR3 length: 15 residues. Per germline, CDR1 SNHLY and CDR2 FYNNEI. V shed 4 bases and J 2 bases; nucleotides not matched to a gene: 4. Full variable domain (rest looked up from reference TRBV2 and TRBJ2-7): EPEVTQTPSHQVTQMGQEVILRCVPISNHLYFYWYRQILGQKVEFLVSFYNNEISEKSEIFDDQFSVERPDGSNFTLKIRSTKLEDSAMYFCASSAGTSGTYEQYFGPGTRLTVT.

The rearrangement uses TRBV7-6 and TRBJ2-5; D may be TRBD2 (6 bases). The CDR3 covers 14 residues. CDR1 SGHVS and CDR2 FNYEAQ come from the germline V gene. Trimming removed 5 bases at V and 5 bases at J, with 15 bases between. CDR3: CASSQGGSRETQYF. In DNA, the CDR3 is TGTGCCAGCAGCCAGGGAGGTTCCCGGGAGACCCAGTACTTC.

The chain employs TRBV27 and TRBJ1-2; D may be TRBD1 (6 bases). With 0 bases removed from V and 6 bases from J, the gap between germline ends came to 11 bases. This CDR3 comprises 14 residues. CDR1 and CDR2 (germline): MNHEY, SMNVEV (reference sequence). The CDR3 DNA sequence: TGTGCCAGCAGTTTATCGCAGGGGTTCGATGGCTACACCTTC. Translating it yields CASSLSQGFDGYTF.

This clone was detected once. This rearrangement joins TRBV6-5 to TRBJ2-1; 8 bases match TRBD2. Germline V gene sequence: CDR1 MNHEY, CDR2 SVGAGI. The CDR3 extends over 13 amino acids. V dropped 6 bases and J dropped 6; count of bases not matched to a gene: 4. CDR3: CASRRTSSNEQFF. Here the CDR3 DNA reads TGTGCCAGCAGGAGGACTAGCTCCAATGAGCAGTTCTTC.

The V call is TRBV19, the J call TRBJ1-2; D gene unclear. Germline V gene data show CDR1 as LNHDA and CDR2 as SQIVND (reference sequence). The CDR3 has 14 residues. V was pared by 6 bases and J by 7 bases, with 18 bases between. In nucleotides, the CDR3 is TGTGCCAGTAGCGTCCCAGCGAGGAGTTCTGGCTACACCTTC. Residues: CASSVPARSSGYTF.

The chain recombines TRBV11-3 with TRBJ2-7, with 11 bases matching TRBD2. The germline V gene has CDR1 SGHNT and CDR2 YENEEA. V dropped 2 bases and J dropped 5; count of bases not matched to a gene: 2. The CDR3 contains 14 residues. CDR3 nucleotides: TGTGCCAGCAGCTTAACTAGCGGGAGTCACGAGCAGTACTTC. Translation: CASSLTSGSHEQYF.

The chain has TRBV2 and TRBJ2-5, with D perhaps TRBD1 (6 bases). The J call may be faulty, since TRBJ2-7 better matches the DNA end. This CDR3 contains 13 residues. Germline CDR1 is SNHLY and CDR2 is FYNNEI. CDR3 protein: CASSYRDINEQYF. The CDR3 nucleotides read TGTGCCAGCAGTTACCGGGACATCAACGAGCAGTACTTC.

This chain links TRBV7-3 with TRBJ2-5, with D possibly being TRBD2 (5 bases). The germline CDR1 and CDR2 sequences are SGHTA and FQGTGA. The V and J ends lost 4 bases and 5 bases respectively, with 29 bases between them. The CDR3 runs to 19 residues. The CDR3 sequence is CASSSHAGVARTTAETQYF. CDR3 bases: TGTGCCAGCAGCTCACACGCGGGCGTGGCTCGAACGACTGCGGAGACCCAGTACTTC. Using reference TRBV7-3 and TRBJ2-5 for the parts outside the CDR3, the full variable domain is GAGVSQTPSNKVTEKGKYVELRCDPISGHTALYWYRQSLGQGPEFLIYFQGTGAADDSGLPNDRFFAVRPEGSVSTLKIQRTERGDSAVYLCASSSHAGVARTTAETQYFGPGTRLLVL.

The chain combines TRBV9 with TRBJ2-3; D gene ambiguous. Germline V gives CDR1 SGDLS, CDR2 YYNGEE. V was clipped by 0 bases and J by 0 bases, with 8 bases between them. The CDR3 totals 15 residues. The CDR3 nucleotides read TGTGCCAGCAGCGTAGGTTTCGGTAGCACAGATACGCAGTATTTT. Protein: CASSVGFGSTDTQYF.

The chain links TRBV4-3 to TRBJ2-1; 9 bases agree with TRBD2. Germline lookup yields CDR1 LGHNA and CDR2 YSLEER. Trimming removed 1 base from V and 5 bases from J; junction bases left unmatched: 3. The CDR3 covers 15 residues. The CDR3 DNA reads as TGCGCCAGCAGCCAAGGACTAGCGGCGCACAATGAGCAGTTCTTC. Its translation: CASSQGLAAHNEQFF.